This T cell receptor (beta chain) was observed in a study of cytomegalovirus exposure and HLA in healthy donors. Trimming cost V 4 bases and J 6 bases, with 13 bases left between them. The CDR3 sequence is 14 residues long. The germline gives CDR1 ENHRY, CDR2 SYGVKD. 13 Jbeta primers and 60 Vbeta primers were used for the PCR. The protocol was immunoSEQ multiplex PCR, while the TCRdb copy is restricted to in-frame clones and leaves out a portion. Of around 100,000 clones listed, 6.5% to 8% are singletons. This rearrangement joins TRBV10-3 to TRBJ1-5; D unresolved. The sequence was obtained from a man in his forties or fifties in good health and CMV-seronegative. Sample: PBMCs. The CDR3 sequence: CAISAVIAGQPQHF. As DNA, the CDR3 is TGTGCCATCAGTGCAGTTATTGCGGGTCAGCCCCAGCATTTT.